A selection of T cell receptor beta chains follows, all from one sample in a study of blood T cells in healthy people across ages. TCRdb reanalysed the 5' RACE reads using MiXCR and keeps one entry per CDR3 protein. Among some 1,800,000 distinct CDR3 sequences listed, about 39% were seen once. Sequencing was done on a sample of blood. These receptors were taken from a human donor in good health. CDR3s leave out the opening cysteine and the closing phenylalanine or tryptophan. The order of the fields is V gene, clone size, CDR3 length, CDR3 protein. For some rows the clone size is stated as once, few or many, or as a class when expanded; others skip it.

TRBV28,few,12,ASTWGGDKGEQF
TRBV7-6,many,10,ASSLDSDEQY
TRBV5-6,NA,11,ASSLGASEKLF
TRBV15,NA,13,ATSRVPGTVYEQY
TRBV12-5,NA,12,ASGLTRDRREQF
TRBV7-3,many,14,ASSDPGLAGYNEQF
TRBV7-9,many,15,ASSPGLAGGLYNEQF
TRBV29-1,NA,12,SVDAGGTYNEQY
TRBV12-3/TRBV12-4,NA,15,ASSPGVRSGVQETQY
TRBV20-1,NA,12,SARRTARLNEQF
TRBV11-2,NA,13,ASSWGTGNQETQY
TRBV4-3,few,16,ASSQDPLGQGHTDTQY
TRBV5-1,few,13,ASSIRDRGINEQF
TRBV6-2/TRBV6-3,NA,17,ASSPMRGSELYSNQPQH
TRBV9,NA,12,ACSERGEYNEQF
TRBV12-3/TRBV12-4,NA,10,ASSLAGPLQY
TRBV10-3,few,12,AISESRQNTEAF
TRBV11-1,NA,13,ASSRQVVSTDTQY
TRBV4-1,NA,15,ASSQDGSGLSYYEQY
TRBV11-3,NA,15,ASSRGRGASLNNEQF
TRBV13,NA,13,ASSLFETSLETQY
TRBV13,few,14,ASSGPGTSATDTQY
TRBV5-1,NA,13,ASSVTGTDPYEQY
TRBV6-5,few,15,ASSYYPPLSSYNEQF
TRBV30,NA,10,AWSDGFYEQY
TRBV12-3/TRBV12-4,NA,10,ASSFGTPEQY
TRBV4-3,NA,13,ASSQGLLALDEQY
TRBV2,NA,15,ASSELEGDELFQPQH
TRBV20-1,once,14,SAIGTSDPRGETQY
TRBV6-6,NA,14,ASSYSTLDLQETQY
TRBV5-1,NA,11,ASSVNLPSPLH
TRBV29-1,NA,8,SGSDTEAF
TRBV12-3/TRBV12-4,NA,13,ASSRQGGTNEKLF
TRBV7-2,NA,12,ASRLKGGANVLT
TRBV5-1,NA,13,ASSSGTADQETQY
TRBV20-1,few,10,SASSENYEQY
TRBV14,few,11,ASSQSGTEKLF
TRBV7-9,NA,11,ASSILAWNEQF
TRBV12-3/TRBV12-4,NA,14,ASSRSRGLTNEKLF